These 2 T cell receptor beta chains were all obtained from the same sample, sequenced in a study of OX40 agonist ivuxolimab in advanced cancers. Profiling relied on immunoSEQ multiplex PCR, and the TCRdb table lists in-frame clones only, not all of them. The sample gives about 50,000 clones, around 85% of which show up once; roughly 3% is in the top ten. This material consisted of CD4+ or CD8+ T cells sorted from blood, taken in a trial of the OX40 agonist ivuxolimab. The receptors stem from an adult with an advanced solid tumor such as melanoma, head and neck, liver or kidney cancer.

The rearrangement links TRBV27 to TRBJ2-5, with 8 bases lining up with TRBD1. V shed 6 bases and J 2 bases; nucleotides not matched to a gene: 8. Germline CDR1 reads MNHEY; CDR2 reads SMNVEV (reference sequence). CDR3 length: 15 amino acids. The CDR3 bases are TGTGCCAGCAGATCGAGACAGGGGACTCAAGAGACCCAGTACTTC. Amino acid sequence: CASRSRQGTQETQYF.

This clone has more than one count but fewer than ten. The V gene is TRBV19, the J gene TRBJ2-4, with D tentatively TRBD1 or TRBD2 (5 bases each). Germline lookup yields CDR1 LNHDA and CDR2 SQIVND (reference sequence). Trimming took off 7 bases at V and 15 bases at J, with 19 bases between the two ends. The CDR3 is 12 amino acids. CDR3: CASTMGRQNMYF. The CDR3 DNA sequence: TGTGCCAGTACCATGGGACGACAAAATATGTACTTC.